This is a list of T cell receptor beta chains from one sample in a study of T cell repertoires in ileal Crohn's disease. Generated by immunoSEQ multiplex PCR, the TCRdb table keeps only in-frame clones and is missing some. The data show some 9,000 clones, around 77% seen once. Sequencing was carried out using ileal tissue. These receptors originate from an adult with Crohn's disease. CDR3s include the opening cysteine and the closing phenylalanine or tryptophan. Fields, in order: V gene, J gene, D gene, clone size, CDR3 protein, CDR3 DNA. The D gene is left open where the match is weak. Clone size is given for some rows only: seen once, a few or many times, or a class if the clone is expanded.

TRBV10-1	TRBJ2-7	-	-	CASSEGLAPTYEQYF	TGCGCCAGCAGTGAGGGTCTAGCTCCTACCTACGAGCAGTACTTC
TRBV10-3	TRBJ2-7	-	-	CAISEGGYSYEQYF	TGTGCCATCAGTGAAGGCGGGTACTCCTACGAGCAGTACTTC
TRBV29-1	TRBJ1-1	TRBD1	-	CSVERDRGRTEAFF	TGCAGCGTTGAACGGGACAGGGGAAGGACTGAAGCTTTCTTT
TRBV10-1	TRBJ2-1	TRBD1	-	CASSADRGSSYNEQFF	TGCGCCAGCAGTGCCGACAGGGGGAGCTCCTACAATGAGCAGTTCTTC
TRBV11-1	TRBJ2-2	-	-	CASSLDTTNTGELFF	TGTGCCAGCAGCTTGGACACGACGAACACCGGGGAGCTGTTTTTT
TRBV14	TRBJ2-7	-	once	CASSQGAGAYYEQYF	TGTGCCAGCAGCCAAGGGGCGGGGGCCTACTACGAGCAGTACTTC
TRBV6-1	TRBJ2-7	-	-	CASSASQGYEQYF	TGTGCCAGCAGTGCCTCCCAGGGATACGAGCAGTACTTC
TRBV25-1	TRBJ2-1	-	-	CASSDPPGGRGGDEQFF	TGTGCCAGCAGTGACCCCCCTGGCGGCAGGGGTGGCGATGAGCAGTTCTTC
TRBV27	TRBJ1-1	-	-	CASTNWTRNNTEAFF	TGTGCCAGCACCAACTGGACAAGAAATAACACTGAAGCTTTCTTT
TRBV6-6	TRBJ1-1	-	few	CASRPPGQTNTEAFF	TGTGCCAGCAGGCCCCCCGGACAGACGAACACTGAAGCTTTCTTT
TRBV19	TRBJ1-2	TRBD1	-	CASRLNRQGNYGYTF	TGTGCCAGTAGACTAAATCGACAGGGAAACTATGGCTACACCTTC
TRBV9	TRBJ1-3	TRBD1	-	CASSVARQGDPGNTIYF	TGTGCCAGCAGCGTAGCTAGACAGGGGGACCCTGGAAACACCATATATTTT
TRBV9	TRBJ2-7	-	-	CASSVAVQGGEQYF	TGTGCCAGCAGCGTAGCGGTCCAGGGCGGCGAGCAGTACTTC
TRBV10-3	TRBJ2-7	TRBD2	-	CAISEGLAGVYEQYF	TGTGCCATCAGTGAGGGACTAGCGGGAGTCTACGAGCAGTACTTC
TRBV19	TRBJ2-7	-	-	CASSSKGLTYEQYF	TGTGCCAGTAGTTCCAAGGGGCTAACCTACGAGCAGTACTTC
TRBV5-1	TRBJ2-5	TRBD2	-	CASSLGGTKETQYF	TGCGCCAGCAGCTTGGGCGGGACTAAAGAGACCCAGTACTTC
TRBV28	TRBJ1-2	TRBD1	-	CASSLGQGASGYTF	TGTGCCAGCTCCCTCGGGCAGGGGGCGAGTGGCTACACCTTC
TRBV13	TRBJ2-5	-	-	CASSSRNERTQETQYF	TGTGCCAGCAGCTCCAGGAACGAGAGGACTCAGGAGACCCAGTACTTC
TRBV7-9	TRBJ1-2	-	-	CASSGGGVYGYTF	TGTGCCAGCAGCGGAGGGGGGGTCTATGGCTACACCTTC
TRBV5-1	TRBJ2-6	TRBD1	-	CASSFGTGGSGANVLTF	TGCGCCAGCAGCTTCGGGACAGGGGGTTCTGGGGCCAACGTCCTGACTTTC
TRBV14	TRBJ2-3	-	-	CASSQDRGSDTQYF	TGTGCCAGCAGCCAAGATAGAGGGTCAGATACGCAGTATTTT
TRBV5-1	TRBJ1-1	-	-	CASSLDVTERNTEAFF	TGCGCCAGCAGCTTGGATGTGACTGAAAGGAACACTGAAGCTTTCTTT
TRBV13	TRBJ2-7	-	few	CASSFTQGEQYF	TGTGCCAGCAGCTTCACGCAGGGCGAGCAGTACTTC
TRBV2	TRBJ2-7	-	-	CASRGRTGSNEQYF	TGTGCCAGCCGGGGGAGGACAGGATCTAACGAGCAGTACTTC